The 20 T cell receptor beta chains given below trace back to one sample, sequenced in a study of shared clonotypes between healthy human individuals. Sequencing was performed with immunoSEQ multiplex PCR; in TCRdb, only in-frame clones are kept and a portion is missing. The table shows over 400,000 clones, with 60% to 80% occurring only once. Sequences were obtained from PBMCs. All receptors derive from a woman in her forties in good health. Some clones in this sample may be carry-over from other donors' samples.

The chain links TRBV18 to TRBJ2-3, with D maybe TRBD1 (6 bases). Trimming pared 0 bases from V and 5 bases from J, leaving 15 bases between. The CDR3 loop spans 16 amino acids. Germline lookup yields CDR1 KGHSH and CDR2 LQKENI. CDR3 protein: CASSPPVQGWQDTQYF. DNA for the CDR3: TGTGCCAGCTCACCACCGGTACAGGGTTGGCAAGATACGCAGTATTTT.

This clone was counted a few times. The chain recombines TRBV9 with TRBJ2-5; 8 bases align to TRBD1. The CDR3 is 17 residues long. Germline V gene lookup returns CDR1 SGDLS and CDR2 YYNGEE. Trimming removed 4 bases from V and 4 bases from J; junction bases left unmatched: 15. The CDR3 coding sequence is TGTGCCAGCAGCCTTCAGCCGATCGGGACAGGCCTAGAGACCCAGTACTTC. As protein: CASSLQPIGTGLETQYF.

This clone was detected a few times. The rearrangement uses TRBV12-5 and TRBJ2-1; no reliable D call. This CDR3 has 13 residues. Deletions cut 7 bases from V and 7 bases from J, with 14 bases between. Germline CDR1 is LGHNT and CDR2 is FRNRAP. CDR3 sequence reads: CASASSLSNEQFF. The CDR3 nucleotides are TGTGCTAGTGCCTCCAGTCTTTCAAATGAGCAGTTCTTC.

The V gene is TRBV28, the J gene TRBJ2-3; 13 nucleotides match TRBD2. Germline CDR1 reads MDHEN; CDR2 reads SYDVKM. Trimming cost V 7 bases and J 7 bases; bases outside gene matches: 8. The CDR3 loop spans 15 amino acids. The CDR3 DNA sequence: TGTGCCAGCACTAAGGGACTAGCGGGAATCTATACGCAGTATTTT. Its translation is CASTKGLAGIYTQYF.

The V and J genes are TRBV28 and TRBJ1-1; D possibly corresponds to TRBD1 (6 bases). The CDR3 length is 13 residues. Trimming took off 10 bases at V and 6 bases at J, with 18 bases between the two ends. CDR1 is MDHEN, CDR2 SYDVKM, per germline. The CDR3 here is CATLFGGLAEAFF. CDR3 DNA: TGTGCCACCCTATTCGGGGGGCTTGCTGAAGCTTTCTTT.

The V call is TRBV5-5, the J call TRBJ2-2; TRBD1 is a possible D gene (6 bases). The V end lost 8 bases, the J end lost 4 bases, and 15 bases lay between the germline ends. This CDR3 is built from 14 residues. Per the germline V gene, CDR1 is SGHKS and CDR2 is YYEKEE (reference sequence). The CDR3 DNA is TGTGCCAGTTTAGGGGGAACAACCACCGGGGAGCTGTTTTTT. It encodes CASLGGTTTGELFF.

The table lists this clone with a few counts. The chain uses TRBV5-1 and TRBJ2-3, with D perhaps being TRBD1 or TRBD2 (5 bases each). This CDR3 has 16 amino acids. Trimming removed 0 bases at V and 2 bases at J, with 13 bases between. Germline CDR1 is SGHRS and CDR2 is YFSETQ. CDR3 in DNA: TGCGCCAGCAGCTTGGGAGGGGATGTCGTCACAGATACGCAGTATTTT. Residues: CASSLGGDVVTDTQYF.

The chain is built from TRBV19 and TRBJ1-5, with D maybe TRBD1 (6 bases). Trimming removed 10 bases from V and 11 bases from J, with 24 bases in between. The length of the CDR3 is 14 residues. The germline V gene has CDR1 LNHDA and CDR2 SQIVND (reference sequence). In DNA, the CDR3 is TGTGCCAATAGCCTTCGGGGGGCCGAGATTACCCAGCATTTT. Residues: CANSLRGAEITQHF.

The V and J genes are TRBV12-5 and TRBJ1-1; D not resolved. Germline CDR1 LGHNT, CDR2 FRNRAP. Trimming took 3 bases from V and 7 from J, leaving 24 bases between them. This CDR3 is 17 amino acids long. The CDR3: CASGFPTPGKGGLEAFF. CDR3 sequence (DNA): TGTGCTAGTGGTTTTCCCACCCCCGGTAAGGGAGGCCTTGAAGCTTTCTTT.

The CDR3 DNA sequence: TGTGCCAGCAGCAACGGACTAGTTTCGAATGAGCAGTTCTTC. Translation: CASSNGLVSNEQFF. V is TRBV5-4 and J is TRBJ2-1, with 7 positions matching TRBD2. Germline CDR1 and CDR2: SGHNT and YYREEE (reference sequence). CDR3 length: 14 residues. V gave up 4 bases and J gave up 7 bases; unmatched junction bases: 8.

This chain joins TRBV9 and TRBJ2-5, with TRBD1 matching over 10 bases. CDR1 and CDR2 from the germline V gene are SGDLS and YYNGEE. V shed 3 bases, J shed 5 bases, and the junction held 7 bases outside the gene matches. The CDR3 is 15 residues long. CDR3 sequence (DNA): TGTGCCAGCAGCGCTACGGGACAGGGGATGGAGACCCAGTACTTC. It is translated as CASSATGQGMETQYF. Together with reference TRBV9 and TRBJ2-5, the CDR3 gives the full variable domain: DSGVTQTPKHLITATGQRVTLRCSPRSGDLSVYWYQQSLDQGLQFLIQYYNGEERAKGNILERFSAQQFPDLHSELNLSSLELGDSALYFCASSATGQGMETQYFGPGTRLLVL.

The chain couples TRBV21-1 to TRBJ1-5. TRBV21-1 counts as a pseudogene. The CDR3 spans 13 residues. The CDR3 region is CASSKGSNQPQHF. Written as DNA, the CDR3 is TGTGCCAGCAGCAAAGGGAGCAATCAGCCCCAGCATTTT.

The rearrangement joins TRBV6-1 to TRBJ2-5; 9 bases agree with TRBD1. J gave up 11 bases and V 7 bases, and 11 bases lay outside the gene matches. The CDR3 has 13 residues. CDR1 MNHNS and CDR2 SASEGT come from the germline V gene. CDR3 protein: CASTPGDRVVQYF. The CDR3 DNA is TGTGCCAGCACTCCCGGGGACAGGGTAGTGCAGTACTTC.

V gene TRBV5-6 combines with J gene TRBJ1-1, with unresolved D. The CDR3 is 12 amino acids. V lost 1 base to trimming and J lost 6 bases, with 7 bases between them. Germline CDR1 is SGHDT and CDR2 is YYEEEE. DNA for the CDR3: TGTGCCAGCAGCTTGATCTCGTCTGAAGCTTTCTTT. Translated, it gives CASSLISSEAFF.

This clone was seen more than once but under ten times. Other DNA variants within this sample encode the same CDR3. The chain recombines TRBV7-2 with TRBJ2-2; D gene ambiguous. V was cut by 3 bases and J by 4 bases, with 3 bases left in between. The CDR3 is 12 amino acids. CDR1 is SGHTA and CDR2 is FQGNSA in the germline V gene. As DNA, the CDR3 is TGTGCCAGCAGCTTGGGCACCGGGGAGCTGTTTTTT. Residues: CASSLGTGELFF.

V usage is TRBV6-5 and J usage is TRBJ2-1; D is perhaps TRBD2 (7 bases). Between the trimmed V and J ends, which lost 7 bases and 10 bases, there was a span of 20 bases. CDR1 MNHEY and CDR2 SVGAGI come from the germline V gene. This CDR3 spans 14 amino acids. The CDR3 DNA reads TGTGCCAGCATTCCAAGGGGGGGTAGCACAGAGCAGTTCTTC. Its protein product is CASIPRGGSTEQFF.

The J gene is TRBJ2-5, the V gene TRBV27; D call uncertain. Trimming took off 2 bases at V and 4 bases at J, with 8 bases between the two ends. Germline CDR1 MNHEY, CDR2 SMNVEV (reference sequence). This CDR3 contains 13 residues. Here the CDR3 reads CASSLRSRETQYF. For the CDR3, the DNA is TGTGCCAGCAGTTTAAGAAGTCGAGAGACCCAGTACTTC.

The chain joins TRBV7-6 to TRBJ2-1; 12 bases line up with TRBD1. Germline trimming cut 2 bases from V and 8 bases from J; bases unmatched to any gene: 4. The CDR3 spans 15 residues. In germline, CDR1 is SGHVS, CDR2 FNYEAQ. CDR3 loop: CASSLSGQGAYEQFF. For the CDR3, the DNA is TGTGCCAGCAGCTTATCGGGACAGGGGGCCTATGAGCAGTTCTTC.

This clone was detected only once. This chain uses TRBV5-5 with TRBJ1-2, with 7 bases that match TRBD1. The CDR3 totals 18 residues. V was pared by 4 bases and J by 4 bases, with 19 bases of the junction left unmatched. Germline V gene sequence: CDR1 SGHKS, CDR2 YYEKEE (reference sequence). The DNA of the CDR3 is TGTGCCAGCAGCCACGCCACCCCTGACAGGGTTCCTGGCTATGGCTACACCTTC. Amino acid sequence: CASSHATPDRVPGYGYTF. Full variable domain (remainder filled in from reference TRBV5-5 and TRBJ1-2): DAGVTQSPTHLIKTRGQQVTLRCSPISGHKSVSWYQQVLGQGPQFIFQYYEKEERGRGNFPDRFSARQFPNYSSELNVNALLLGDSALYLCASSHATPDRVPGYGYTFGSGTRLTVV.

This chain connects TRBV30 to TRBJ1-1; TRBD1 aligns across 7 bases. CDR1 is GTSNPN, CDR2 SVGIG, per germline (reference sequence). The V segment lost 1 base and the J segment 2 bases; nucleotides outside the gene matches: 10. The CDR3 runs to 16 residues. The CDR3 reads CAWSGGTTGTNTEAFF. Here the CDR3 DNA reads TGTGCCTGGAGTGGAGGGACGACAGGGACCAACACTGAAGCTTTCTTT. Full variable domain (rest looked up from reference TRBV30 and TRBJ1-1): SQTIHQWPATLVQPVGSPLSLECTVEGTSNPNLYWYRQAAGRGLQLLFYSVGIGQISSEVPQNLSASRPQDRQFILSSKKLLLSDSGFYLCAWSGGTTGTNTEAFFGQGTRLTVV.